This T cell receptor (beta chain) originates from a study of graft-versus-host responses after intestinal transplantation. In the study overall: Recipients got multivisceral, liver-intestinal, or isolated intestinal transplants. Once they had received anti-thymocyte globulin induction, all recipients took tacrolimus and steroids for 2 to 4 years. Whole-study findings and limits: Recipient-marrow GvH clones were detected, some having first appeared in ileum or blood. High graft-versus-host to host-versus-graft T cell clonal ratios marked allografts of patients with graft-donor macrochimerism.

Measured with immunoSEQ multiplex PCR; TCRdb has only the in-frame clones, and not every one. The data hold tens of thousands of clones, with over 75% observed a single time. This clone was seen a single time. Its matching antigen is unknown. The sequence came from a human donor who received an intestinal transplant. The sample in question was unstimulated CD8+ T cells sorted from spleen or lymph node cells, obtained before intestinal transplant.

The CDR3 nucleotides read TGTGCCAGCAGTTTAAGGGCGGGATTCCCCCTCGGAGAGCAGTACTTC. Protein sequence: CASSLRAGFPLGEQYF. The chain uses TRBV28 and TRBJ2-7; maybe TRBD2 (6 bases). From germline, CDR1 is MDHEN and CDR2 SYDVKM. The CDR3 is 16 amino acids. Trimming pared 2 bases from V and 7 bases from J, leaving 21 bases between.